The clone carrying this T cell receptor beta chain was observed a handful of times. The germline CDR1 and CDR2 sequences are LNHDA and SQIVND (reference sequence). This CDR3 is built from 13 residues. V was trimmed by 2 bases and J by 7 bases, leaving 9 bases between them. Each CDR3 protein is one row after TCRdb ran MiXCR on the 5' RACE reads. Of under 700,000 distinct CDR3 sequences listed, about a fifth are singletons. This sample is part of a study of T-cell memory formation after mild COVID-19. The specimen was PBMCs or a T cell subset sorted from them (not recorded which). The sequence derives from an adult woman who had mild COVID-19 (a few samples of this study predate the infection). Cell type and time point are not known. The J gene is TRBJ2-1, the V gene TRBV19, with no clear D. The CDR3 nucleotides are TGTGCCAGTAGTATAAAGGGTTGGAATGAGCAGTTCTTC. Amino acids: CASSIKGWNEQFF.